This TCR beta chain was obtained from a study of metastatic and nonmetastatic thyroid tumors. Nobody among the patients had been given any treatment before thyroid surgery. This clone was observed at least ten times. As handled by the study authors: A distant-metastasis classifier for papillary thyroid cancer was built using CDR3 differences across clinicopathological groups. Through MiXCR, TCRdb re-clonotyped the PCR reads. TCRdb, not the authors, supplied the V and J calls. The sample yields about 92,000 clones, about 15% seen once. Trimming removed 4 bases at V and 2 bases at J, with 12 bases between. Germline CDR1 and CDR2: SGDLS and YYNGEE. CDR3 length: 15 residues.

This clonotype was sampled from a female donor with papillary thyroid cancer or a benign thyroid nodule (not recorded which). Some clones in this sample may be carry-over from other donors' samples. Sequenced input: blood. The chain recombines TRBV9 with TRBJ1-4; D not certain. The CDR3 here is CASSPTSHTNEKLFF. CDR3 sequence (DNA): TGTGCCAGCAGCCCCACCTCCCATACTAATGAAAAACTGTTTTTT.